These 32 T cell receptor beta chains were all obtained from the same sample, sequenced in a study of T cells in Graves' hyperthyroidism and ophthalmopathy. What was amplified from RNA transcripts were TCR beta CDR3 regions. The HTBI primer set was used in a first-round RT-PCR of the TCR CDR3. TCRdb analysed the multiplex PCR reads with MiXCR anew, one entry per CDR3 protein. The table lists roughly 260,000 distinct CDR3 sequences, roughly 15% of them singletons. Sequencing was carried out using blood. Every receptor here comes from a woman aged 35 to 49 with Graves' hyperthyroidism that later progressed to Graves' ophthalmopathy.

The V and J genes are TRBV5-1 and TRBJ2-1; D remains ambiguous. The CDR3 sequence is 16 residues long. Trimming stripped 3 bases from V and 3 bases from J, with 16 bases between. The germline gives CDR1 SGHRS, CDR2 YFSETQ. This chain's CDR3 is CASSSPRQEFYNEQFF. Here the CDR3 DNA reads TGCGCCAGCAGCTCCCCTCGGCAGGAGTTCTACAATGAGCAGTTCTTC.

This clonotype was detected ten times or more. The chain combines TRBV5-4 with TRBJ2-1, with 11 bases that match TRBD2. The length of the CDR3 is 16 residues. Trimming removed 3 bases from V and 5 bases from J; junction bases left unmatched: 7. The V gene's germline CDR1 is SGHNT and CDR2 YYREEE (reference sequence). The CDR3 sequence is CASSSSSGRIHNEQFF. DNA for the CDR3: TGTGCCAGCAGCTCATCTAGCGGGAGGATTCACAATGAGCAGTTCTTC.

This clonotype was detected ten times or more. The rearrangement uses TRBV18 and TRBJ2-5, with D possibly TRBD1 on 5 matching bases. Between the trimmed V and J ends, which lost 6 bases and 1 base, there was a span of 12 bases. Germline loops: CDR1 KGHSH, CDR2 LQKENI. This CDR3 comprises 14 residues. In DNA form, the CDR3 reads TGTGCCAGCTCGGTACAGGCTGTCCAAGAGACCCAGTACTTC. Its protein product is CASSVQAVQETQYF.

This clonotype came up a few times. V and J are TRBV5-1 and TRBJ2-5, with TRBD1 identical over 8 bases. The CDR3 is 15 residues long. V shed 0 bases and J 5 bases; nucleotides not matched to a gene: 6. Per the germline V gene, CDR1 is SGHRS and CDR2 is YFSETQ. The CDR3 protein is CASSLVRTGPETQYF. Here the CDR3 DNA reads TGCGCCAGCAGCTTGGTCCGGACAGGGCCGGAGACCCAGTACTTC.

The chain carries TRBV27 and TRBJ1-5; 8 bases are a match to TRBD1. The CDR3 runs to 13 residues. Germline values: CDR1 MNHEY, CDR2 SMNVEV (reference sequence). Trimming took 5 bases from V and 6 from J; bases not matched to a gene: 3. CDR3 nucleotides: TGTGCCAGCAGTGGACAGGGATCTCAGCCCCAGCATTTT. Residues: CASSGQGSQPQHF.

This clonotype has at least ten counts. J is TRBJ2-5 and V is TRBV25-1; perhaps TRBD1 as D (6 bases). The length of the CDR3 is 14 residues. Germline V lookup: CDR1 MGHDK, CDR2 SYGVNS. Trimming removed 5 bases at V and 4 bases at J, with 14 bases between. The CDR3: CASSTQGGRETQYF. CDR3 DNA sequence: TGTGCCAGCAGTACCCAAGGGGGAAGAGAGACCCAGTACTTC.

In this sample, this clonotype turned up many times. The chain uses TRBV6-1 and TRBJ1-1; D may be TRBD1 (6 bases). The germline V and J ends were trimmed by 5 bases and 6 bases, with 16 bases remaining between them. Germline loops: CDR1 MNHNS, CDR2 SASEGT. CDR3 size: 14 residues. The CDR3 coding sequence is TGTGCCAGCAGTCTAGACAGGCGTCTAGCTGAAGCTTTCTTT. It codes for CASSLDRRLAEAFF.

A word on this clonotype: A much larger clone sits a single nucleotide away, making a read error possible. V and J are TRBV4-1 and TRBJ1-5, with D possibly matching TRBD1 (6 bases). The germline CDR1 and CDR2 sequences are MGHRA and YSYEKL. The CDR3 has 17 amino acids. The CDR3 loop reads CVSSQVARGAGNQPQHF. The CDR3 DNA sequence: TGCGTCAGCAGCCAAGTGGCCCGGGGGGCCGGCAATCAGCCCCAGCATTTT.

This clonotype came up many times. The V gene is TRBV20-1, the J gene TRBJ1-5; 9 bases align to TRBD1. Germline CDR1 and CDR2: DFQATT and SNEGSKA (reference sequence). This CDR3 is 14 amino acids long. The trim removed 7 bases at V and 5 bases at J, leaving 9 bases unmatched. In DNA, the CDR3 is TGCAGTGTTATAGTGGGGACAGGGCATCAGCCCCAGCATTTT. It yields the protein CSVIVGTGHQPQHF.

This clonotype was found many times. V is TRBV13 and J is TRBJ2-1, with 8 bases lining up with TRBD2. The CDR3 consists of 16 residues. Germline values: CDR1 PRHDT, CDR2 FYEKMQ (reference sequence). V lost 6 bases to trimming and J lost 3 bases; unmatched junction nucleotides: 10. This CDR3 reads CASRETGTRGYNEQFF. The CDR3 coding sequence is TGTGCCAGCAGAGAGACCGGGACTAGAGGCTACAATGAGCAGTTCTTC.

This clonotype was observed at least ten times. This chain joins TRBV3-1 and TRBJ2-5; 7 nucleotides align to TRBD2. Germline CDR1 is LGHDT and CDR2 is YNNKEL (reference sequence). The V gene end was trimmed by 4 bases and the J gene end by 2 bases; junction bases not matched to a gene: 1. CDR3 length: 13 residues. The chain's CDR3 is CASSRSGQETQYF. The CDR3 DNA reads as TGTGCCAGCAGCCGTAGCGGGCAAGAGACCCAGTACTTC.

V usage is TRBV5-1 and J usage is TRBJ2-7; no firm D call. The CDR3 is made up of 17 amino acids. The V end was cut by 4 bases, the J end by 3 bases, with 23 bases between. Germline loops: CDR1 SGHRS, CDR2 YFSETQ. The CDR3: CASSLPPRTLNFYEQYF. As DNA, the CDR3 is TGCGCCAGCAGCCTCCCCCCCAGGACGTTAAATTTCTACGAGCAGTACTTC.

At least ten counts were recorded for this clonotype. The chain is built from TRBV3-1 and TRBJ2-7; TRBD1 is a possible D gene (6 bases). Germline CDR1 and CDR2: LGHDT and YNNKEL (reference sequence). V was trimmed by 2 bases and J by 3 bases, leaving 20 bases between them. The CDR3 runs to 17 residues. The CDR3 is CASSQWGFTDSYYEQYF. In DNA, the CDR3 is TGTGCCAGCAGCCAATGGGGGTTTACGGACAGTTACTACGAGCAGTACTTC.

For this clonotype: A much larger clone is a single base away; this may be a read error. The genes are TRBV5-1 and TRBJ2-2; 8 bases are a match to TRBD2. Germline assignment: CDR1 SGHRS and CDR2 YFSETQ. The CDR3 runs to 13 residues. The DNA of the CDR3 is TGCGCCAGCAGACTAGCGGTGACCGGGGGGCTGTTTTTT. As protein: CASRLAVTGGLFF.

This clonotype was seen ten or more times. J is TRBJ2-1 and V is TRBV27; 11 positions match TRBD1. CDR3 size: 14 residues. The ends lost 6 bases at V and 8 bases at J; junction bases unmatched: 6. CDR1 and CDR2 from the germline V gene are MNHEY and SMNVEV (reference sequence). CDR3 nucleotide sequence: TGTGCCAGCAGCCCGGACAGGGGGCTCTATGAGCAGTTCTTC. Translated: CASSPDRGLYEQFF.

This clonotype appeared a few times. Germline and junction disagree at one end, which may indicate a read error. The CDR3 nucleotides read TGTGCCAGTAGTATAGATGGGGTAGGGGCCATCGTCCTGACTTTC. Translation: CASSIDGVGAIVLTF. V and J are TRBV19 and TRBJ2-6, with a possible D match to TRBD1 (5 bases). The CDR3 sequence is 15 residues long. The V gene's germline CDR1 is LNHDA and CDR2 SQIVND (reference sequence).

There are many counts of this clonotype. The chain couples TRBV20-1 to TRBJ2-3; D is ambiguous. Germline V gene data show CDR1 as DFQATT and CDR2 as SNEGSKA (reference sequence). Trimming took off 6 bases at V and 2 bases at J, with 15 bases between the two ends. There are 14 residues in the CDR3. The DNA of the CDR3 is TGCAGTGCCAGACCTAGATTCTACACAGATACGCAGTATTTT. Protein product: CSARPRFYTDTQYF.

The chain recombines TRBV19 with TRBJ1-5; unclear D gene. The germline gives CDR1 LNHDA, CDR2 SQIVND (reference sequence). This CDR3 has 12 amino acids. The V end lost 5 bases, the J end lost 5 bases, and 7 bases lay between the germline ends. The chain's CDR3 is CASSLTYQPQHF. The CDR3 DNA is TGTGCCAGTAGTCTGACTTATCAGCCCCAGCATTTT.

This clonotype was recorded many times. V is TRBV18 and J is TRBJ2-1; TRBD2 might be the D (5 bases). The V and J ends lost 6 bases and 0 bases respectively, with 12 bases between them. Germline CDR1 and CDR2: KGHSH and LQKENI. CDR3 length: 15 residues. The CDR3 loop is CASSGIAGSYNEQFF. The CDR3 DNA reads TGTGCCAGCTCGGGAATCGCGGGCTCCTACAATGAGCAGTTCTTC.

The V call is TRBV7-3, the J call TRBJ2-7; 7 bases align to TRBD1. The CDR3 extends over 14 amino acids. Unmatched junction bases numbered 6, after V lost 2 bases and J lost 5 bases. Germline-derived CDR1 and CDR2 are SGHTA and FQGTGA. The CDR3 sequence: CASSLWTQGHEQYF. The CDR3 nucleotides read TGTGCCAGCAGCTTATGGACACAGGGGCACGAGCAGTACTTC.

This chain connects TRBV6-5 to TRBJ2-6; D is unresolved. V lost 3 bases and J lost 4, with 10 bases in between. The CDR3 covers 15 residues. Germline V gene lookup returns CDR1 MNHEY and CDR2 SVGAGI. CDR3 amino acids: CASSYSRSGANVLTF. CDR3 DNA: TGTGCCAGCAGTTATTCCAGGTCGGGGGCCAACGTCCTGACTTTC.

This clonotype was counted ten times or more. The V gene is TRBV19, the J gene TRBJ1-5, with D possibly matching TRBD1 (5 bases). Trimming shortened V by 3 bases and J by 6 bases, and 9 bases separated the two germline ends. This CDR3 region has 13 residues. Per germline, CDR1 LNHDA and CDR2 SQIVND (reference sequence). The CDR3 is CASSIRVGQPQHF. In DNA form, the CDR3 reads TGTGCCAGTAGTATCAGGGTCGGTCAGCCCCAGCATTTT.

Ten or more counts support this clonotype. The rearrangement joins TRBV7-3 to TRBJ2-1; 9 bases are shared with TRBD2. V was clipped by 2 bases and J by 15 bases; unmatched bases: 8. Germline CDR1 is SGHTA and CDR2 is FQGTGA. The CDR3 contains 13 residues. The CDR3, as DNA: TGTGCCAGCAGCTTACAGGCGGGAGGGCCGTTGTTCTTC. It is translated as CASSLQAGGPLFF.

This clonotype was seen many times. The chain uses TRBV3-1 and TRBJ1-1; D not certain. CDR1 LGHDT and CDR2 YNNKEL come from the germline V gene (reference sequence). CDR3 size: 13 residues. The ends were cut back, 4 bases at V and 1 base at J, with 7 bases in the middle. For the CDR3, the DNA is TGTGCCAGCAGCCCAGGACCGAACACTGAAGCTTTCTTT. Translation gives CASSPGPNTEAFF.

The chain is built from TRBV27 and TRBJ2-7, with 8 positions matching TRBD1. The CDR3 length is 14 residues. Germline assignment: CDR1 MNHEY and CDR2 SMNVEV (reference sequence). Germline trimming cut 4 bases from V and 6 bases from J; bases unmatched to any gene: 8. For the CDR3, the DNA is TGTGCCAGCAGTTCCGTGACAGGGGTGGGCGAGCAGTACTTC. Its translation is CASSSVTGVGEQYF.

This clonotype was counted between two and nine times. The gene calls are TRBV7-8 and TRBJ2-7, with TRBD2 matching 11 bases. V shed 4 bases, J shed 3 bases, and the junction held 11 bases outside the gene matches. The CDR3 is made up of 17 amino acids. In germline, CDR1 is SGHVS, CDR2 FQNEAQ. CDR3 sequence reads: CASSSLRTSGRYYEQYF. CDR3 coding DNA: TGTGCCAGCAGCTCCCTTAGGACTAGCGGGCGCTACTACGAGCAGTACTTC.

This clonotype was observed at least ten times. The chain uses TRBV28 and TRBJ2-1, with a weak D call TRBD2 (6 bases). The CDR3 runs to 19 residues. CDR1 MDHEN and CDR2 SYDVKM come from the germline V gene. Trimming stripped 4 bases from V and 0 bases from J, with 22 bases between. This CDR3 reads CASSSPVLAAVLSYNEQFF. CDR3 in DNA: TGTGCCAGCAGTTCTCCGGTACTAGCAGCCGTCCTCTCCTACAATGAGCAGTTCTTC.

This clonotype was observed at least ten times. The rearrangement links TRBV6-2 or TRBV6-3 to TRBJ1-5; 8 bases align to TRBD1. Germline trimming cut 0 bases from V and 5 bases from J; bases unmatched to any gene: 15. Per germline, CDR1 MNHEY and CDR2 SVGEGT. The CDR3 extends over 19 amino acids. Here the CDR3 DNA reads TGTGCCAGCAGTTACTCCCCCGGACAGGGAGGTTACCGAGATCAGCCCCAGCATTTT. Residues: CASSYSPGQGGYRDQPQHF.

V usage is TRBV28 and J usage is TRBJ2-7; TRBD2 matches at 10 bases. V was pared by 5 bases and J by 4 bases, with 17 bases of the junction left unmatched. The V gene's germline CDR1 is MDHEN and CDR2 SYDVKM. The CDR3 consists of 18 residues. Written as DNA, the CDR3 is TGTGCCAGCAGTGAGGGCCCTAGCGGGAGATCTGTGTGGTACGAGCAGTACTTC. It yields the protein CASSEGPSGRSVWYEQYF. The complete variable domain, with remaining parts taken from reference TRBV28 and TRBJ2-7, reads DVKVTQSSRYLVKRTGEKVFLECVQDMDHENMFWYRQDPGLGLRLIYFSYDVKMKEKGDIPEGYSVSREKKERFSLILESASTNQTSMYLCASSEGPSGRSVWYEQYFGPGTRLTVT.

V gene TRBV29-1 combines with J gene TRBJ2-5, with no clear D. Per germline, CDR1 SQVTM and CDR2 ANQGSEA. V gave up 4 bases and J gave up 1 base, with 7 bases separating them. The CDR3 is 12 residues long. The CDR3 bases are TGCAGCGTTGGGACGGTCCAAGAGACCCAGTACTTC. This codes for CSVGTVQETQYF.

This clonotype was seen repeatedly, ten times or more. The chain's CDR3 is CASSTDAGTGGNEQYF. The DNA for the CDR3 is TGTGCCAGTAGTACCGACGCCGGGACAGGGGGTAACGAGCAGTACTTC. The chain employs TRBV19 and TRBJ2-7, with TRBD1 matching over 11 bases. Germline trimming cut 4 bases from V and 5 bases from J; bases unmatched to any gene: 10. The CDR3 covers 16 residues. Germline V gene data show CDR1 as LNHDA and CDR2 as SQIVND (reference sequence).

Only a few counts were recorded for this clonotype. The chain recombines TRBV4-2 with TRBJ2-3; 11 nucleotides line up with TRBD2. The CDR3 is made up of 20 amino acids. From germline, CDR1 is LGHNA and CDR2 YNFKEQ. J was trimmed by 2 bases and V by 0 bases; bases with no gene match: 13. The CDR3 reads CASSQDALRRLAGITDTQYF. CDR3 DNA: TGTGCCAGCAGCCAAGATGCTTTACGGCGACTAGCGGGGATCACAGATACGCAGTATTTT.